The source of this T cell receptor beta chain is a study of OX40 agonist ivuxolimab in advanced cancers. For the study at large: The diagnoses of dose-escalation patients were hepatocellular carcinoma, melanoma, renal cell or head and neck cancer. Averaging around 60 years in age, with a range of roughly 23 to 80, the cohort was 65% to 90% male.

Points from the study as a whole: The mean number of expanded clones was higher in CD8+ T cells than in CD4+.

The CDR3 consists of 16 residues. V was pared by 2 bases and J by 2 bases, with 16 bases between. Germline CDR1 reads SGHAT; CDR2 reads FQNNGV. Assay used: immunoSEQ multiplex PCR; TCRdb lists only in-frame clones, some missing. The sample has about 69,000 clones, about 84% seen once. If patients had autoimmune disease history or systemic immunosuppression, they were excluded. In the case of this clone: Its cognate antigen is unknown.

The V gene is TRBV11-2, the J gene TRBJ2-7; tentatively, D is TRBD2 (5 bases). The input for sequencing was CD4+ or CD8+ T cells sorted from blood, taken in a trial of the OX40 agonist ivuxolimab. The receptor was derived from an adult with an advanced solid tumor such as melanoma, head and neck, liver or kidney cancer. CDR3 bases: TGTGCCAGCAGCTTAAATGTCGGGATCCGCACCTACGAGCAGTACTTC. Protein: CASSLNVGIRTYEQYF.